This TCR beta chain was sequenced for a study of regulatory T cells in long-lasting Graves disease. TCR beta libraries were built with iRepertoire HTBI primers and Arm-PCR of CDR3 regions. TCRdb ran MiXCR on the multiplex PCR reads and lists one entry per CDR3 protein. The sample contains fewer than 450,000 distinct CDR3 sequences, less than 25% of which appear only once. The CDR3 is 18 amino acids. Trimming shortened V by 5 bases and J by 0 bases, and 17 bases separated the two germline ends. CDR1 and CDR2 (germline): MNHEY, SMNVEV (reference sequence). Time point in this sample: persistent/refractory GD, antithyroid drugs over 5 years with positive TRAb. Scientists built the TCR library using RNA that was extracted from PBMCs.

V gene TRBV27 combines with J gene TRBJ1-6; D unclear. The TCR was taken from a female donor with Graves disease. Here the sequenced sample was peripheral blood mononuclear cells (PBMCs), taken when the disease was refractory, from a patient treated with antithyroid drugs. Here the CDR3 DNA reads TGTGCCAGCAGTCTCCGGGCCACCCGGAGCTCCTATAATTCACCCCTCCACTTT. This sequence encodes CASSLRATRSSYNSPLHF.